The present T cell receptor beta chain was sequenced within a study of T cell responses to AZD1222 COVID-19 vaccine. Some clones are missing from TCRdb's copy, which holds only in-frame ones; the method was immunoSEQ multiplex PCR. Of 110,000 to 150,000 clones listed, approximately 83% are singletons. CDR1 and CDR2 (germline): MNHNY, SVGAGI (reference sequence). The CDR3 loop spans 14 amino acids. Trimming removed 4 bases from V and 9 bases from J; junction bases left unmatched: 3. This clone was found a few times. The chain combines TRBV6-6 with TRBJ1-6; TRBD1 matches at 10 bases. The clonotype comes from an adult in good health. The starting material was peripheral blood, obtained on day 0 of AZD1222 vaccination. CDR3 sequence (DNA): TGTGCCAGCAGTTCGACAGGGGGCCTTTCACCCCTCCACTTT. Translating gives CASSSTGGLSPLHF.